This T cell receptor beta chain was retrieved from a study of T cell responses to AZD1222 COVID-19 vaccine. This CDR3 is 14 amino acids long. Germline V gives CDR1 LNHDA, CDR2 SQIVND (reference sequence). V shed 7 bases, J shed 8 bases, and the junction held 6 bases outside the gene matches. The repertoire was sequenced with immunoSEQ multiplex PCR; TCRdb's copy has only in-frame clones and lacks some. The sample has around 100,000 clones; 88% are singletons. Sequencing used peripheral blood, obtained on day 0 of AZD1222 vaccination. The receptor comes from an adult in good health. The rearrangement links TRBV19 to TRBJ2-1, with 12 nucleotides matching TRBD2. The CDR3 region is CASTSGRALDEQFF. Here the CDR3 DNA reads TGTGCCAGTACTAGCGGGAGGGCCCTCGATGAGCAGTTCTTC.